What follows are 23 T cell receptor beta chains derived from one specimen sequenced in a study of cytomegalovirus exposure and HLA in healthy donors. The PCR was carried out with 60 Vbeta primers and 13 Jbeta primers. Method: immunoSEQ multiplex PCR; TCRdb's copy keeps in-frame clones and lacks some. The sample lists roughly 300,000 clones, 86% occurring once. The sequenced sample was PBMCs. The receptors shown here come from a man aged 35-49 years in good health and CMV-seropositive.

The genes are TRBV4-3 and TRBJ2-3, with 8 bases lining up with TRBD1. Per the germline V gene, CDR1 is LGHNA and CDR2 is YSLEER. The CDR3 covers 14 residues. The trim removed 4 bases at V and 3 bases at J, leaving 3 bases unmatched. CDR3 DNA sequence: TGCGCCAGCAGCCGCAGGGGGCGGACAGATACGCAGTATTTT. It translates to CASSRRGRTDTQYF.

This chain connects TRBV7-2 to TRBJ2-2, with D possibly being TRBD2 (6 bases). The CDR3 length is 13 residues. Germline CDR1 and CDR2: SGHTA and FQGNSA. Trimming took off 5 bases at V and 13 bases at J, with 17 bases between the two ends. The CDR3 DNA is TGTGCCAGCAGCCTTCCGACGCAGGGAGGGCTGTTTTTT. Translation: CASSLPTQGGLFF.

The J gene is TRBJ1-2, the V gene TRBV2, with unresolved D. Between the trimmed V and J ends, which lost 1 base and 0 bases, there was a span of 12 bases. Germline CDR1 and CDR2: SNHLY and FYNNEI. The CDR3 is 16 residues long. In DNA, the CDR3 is TGTGCCAGCAGTGAAGTCCGGGAGCGAGCTAACTATGGCTACACCTTC. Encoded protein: CASSEVRERANYGYTF.

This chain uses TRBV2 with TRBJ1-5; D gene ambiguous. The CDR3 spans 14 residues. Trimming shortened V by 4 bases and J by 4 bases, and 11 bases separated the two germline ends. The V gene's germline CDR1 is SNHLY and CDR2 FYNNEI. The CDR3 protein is CASSVEGGNQPQHF. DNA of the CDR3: TGTGCCAGCAGTGTAGAAGGCGGAAATCAGCCCCAGCATTTT.

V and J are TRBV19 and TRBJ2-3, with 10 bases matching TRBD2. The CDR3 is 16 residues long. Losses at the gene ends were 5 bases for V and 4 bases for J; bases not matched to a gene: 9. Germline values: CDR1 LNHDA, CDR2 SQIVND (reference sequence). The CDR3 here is CASSPLAGDPPDTQYF. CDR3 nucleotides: TGTGCCAGTAGTCCTCTAGCGGGAGACCCTCCAGATACGCAGTATTTT.

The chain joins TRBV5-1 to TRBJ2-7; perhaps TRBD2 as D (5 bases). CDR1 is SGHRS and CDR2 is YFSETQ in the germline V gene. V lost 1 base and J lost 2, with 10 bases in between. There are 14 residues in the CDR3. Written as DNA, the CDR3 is TGCGCCAGCAGCTTGTGGGGAGCCACCTACGAGCAGTACTTC. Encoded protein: CASSLWGATYEQYF.

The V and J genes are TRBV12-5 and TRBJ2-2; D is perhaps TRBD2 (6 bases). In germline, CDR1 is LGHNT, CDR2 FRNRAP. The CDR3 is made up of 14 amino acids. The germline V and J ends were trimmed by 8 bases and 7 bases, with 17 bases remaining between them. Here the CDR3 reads CASTWDSTSGELFF. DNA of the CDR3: TGTGCTAGTACTTGGGACTCTACAAGCGGGGAGCTGTTTTTT.

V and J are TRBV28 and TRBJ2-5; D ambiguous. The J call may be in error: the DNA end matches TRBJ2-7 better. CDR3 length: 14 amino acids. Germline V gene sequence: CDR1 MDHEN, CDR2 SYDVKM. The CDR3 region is CASSLVPADYEQYF. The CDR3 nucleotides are TGTGCCAGCAGTTTAGTCCCCGCAGACTACGAGCAGTACTTC.

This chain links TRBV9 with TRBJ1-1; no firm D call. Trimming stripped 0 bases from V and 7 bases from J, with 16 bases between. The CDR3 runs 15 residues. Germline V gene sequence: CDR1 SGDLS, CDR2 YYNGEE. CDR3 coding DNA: TGTGCCAGCAGCGTAGTGGGTTCGGGGAGTGGTGAAGCTTTCTTT. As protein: CASSVVGSGSGEAFF.

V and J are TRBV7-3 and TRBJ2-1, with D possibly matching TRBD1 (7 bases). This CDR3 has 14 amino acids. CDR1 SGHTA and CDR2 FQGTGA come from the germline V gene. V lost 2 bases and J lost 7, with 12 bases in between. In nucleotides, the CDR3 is TGTGCCAGCAGCTTAGGGGGGACAGAGAATGAGCAGTTCTTC. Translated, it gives CASSLGGTENEQFF.

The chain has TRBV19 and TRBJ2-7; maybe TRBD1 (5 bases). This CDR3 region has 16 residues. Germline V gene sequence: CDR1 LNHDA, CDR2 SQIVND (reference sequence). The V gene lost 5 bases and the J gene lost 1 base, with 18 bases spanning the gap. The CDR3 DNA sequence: TGTGCCAGTAGTGCTCTTCCAGGGTCCTCTTCCTACGAGCAGTACTTC. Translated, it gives CASSALPGSSSYEQYF.

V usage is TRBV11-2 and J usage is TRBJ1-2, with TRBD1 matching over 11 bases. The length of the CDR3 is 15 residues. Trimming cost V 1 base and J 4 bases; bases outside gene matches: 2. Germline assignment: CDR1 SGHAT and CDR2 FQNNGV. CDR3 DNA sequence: TGTGCCAGCAGCTTAGGGGGGACAGGGGGCTATGGCTACACCTTC. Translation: CASSLGGTGGYGYTF. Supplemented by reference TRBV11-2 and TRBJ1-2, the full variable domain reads EAGVAQSPRYKIIEKRQSVAFWCNPISGHATLYWYQQILGQGPKLLIQFQNNGVVDDSQLPKDRFSAERLKGVDSTLKIQPAKLEDSAVYLCASSLGGTGGYGYTFGSGTRLTVV.

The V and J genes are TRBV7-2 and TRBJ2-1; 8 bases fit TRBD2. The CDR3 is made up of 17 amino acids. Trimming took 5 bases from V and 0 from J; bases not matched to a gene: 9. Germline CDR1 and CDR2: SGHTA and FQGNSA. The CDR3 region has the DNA TGTGCCAGCAGCCAAAGGACTAGCCGAAGCTCCTACAATGAGCAGTTCTTC. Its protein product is CASSQRTSRSSYNEQFF.

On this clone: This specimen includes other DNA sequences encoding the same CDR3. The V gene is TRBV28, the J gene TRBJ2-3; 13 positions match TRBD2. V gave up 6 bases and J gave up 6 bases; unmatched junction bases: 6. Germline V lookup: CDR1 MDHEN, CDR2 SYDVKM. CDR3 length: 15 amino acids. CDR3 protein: CASSGLAGVSDTQYF. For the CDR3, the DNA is TGTGCCAGCAGCGGACTAGCGGGAGTCTCGGATACGCAGTATTTT. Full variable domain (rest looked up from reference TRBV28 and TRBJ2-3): DVKVTQSSRYLVKRTGEKVFLECVQDMDHENMFWYRQDPGLGLRLIYFSYDVKMKEKGDIPEGYSVSREKKERFSLILESASTNQTSMYLCASSGLAGVSDTQYFGPGTRLTVL.

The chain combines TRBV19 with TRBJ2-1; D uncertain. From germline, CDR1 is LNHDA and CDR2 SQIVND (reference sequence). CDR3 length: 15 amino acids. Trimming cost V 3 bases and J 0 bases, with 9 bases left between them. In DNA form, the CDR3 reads TGTGCCAGTAGTATCTCTAAGAGCTCCTACAATGAGCAGTTCTTC. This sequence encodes CASSISKSSYNEQFF.

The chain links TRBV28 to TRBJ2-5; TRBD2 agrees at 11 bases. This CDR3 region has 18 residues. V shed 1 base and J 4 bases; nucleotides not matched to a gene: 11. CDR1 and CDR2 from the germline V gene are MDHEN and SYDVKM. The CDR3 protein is CASSLSLLAGGVRETQYF. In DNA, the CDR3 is TGTGCCAGCAGTTTATCCCTTTTAGCGGGAGGGGTACGAGAGACCCAGTACTTC.

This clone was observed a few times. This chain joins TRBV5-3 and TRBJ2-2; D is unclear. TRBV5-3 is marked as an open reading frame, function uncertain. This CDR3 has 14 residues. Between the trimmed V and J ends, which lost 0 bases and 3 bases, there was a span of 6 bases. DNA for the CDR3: TGTGCCAGAAGCTTGGACAGTGACACCGGGGAGCTGTTTTTT. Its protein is CARSLDSDTGELFF.

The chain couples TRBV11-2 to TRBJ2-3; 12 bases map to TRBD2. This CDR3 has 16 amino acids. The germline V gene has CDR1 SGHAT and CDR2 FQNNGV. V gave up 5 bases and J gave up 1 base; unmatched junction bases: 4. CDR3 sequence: CASSHLAGGGTDTQYF. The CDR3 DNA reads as TGTGCCAGCAGCCACCTAGCGGGAGGGGGCACAGATACGCAGTATTTT. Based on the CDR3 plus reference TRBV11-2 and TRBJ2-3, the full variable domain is EAGVAQSPRYKIIEKRQSVAFWCNPISGHATLYWYQQILGQGPKLLIQFQNNGVVDDSQLPKDRFSAERLKGVDSTLKIQPAKLEDSAVYLCASSHLAGGGTDTQYFGPGTRLTVL.

CDR3 in DNA: TGTGCCAGCAGCGCCCCCGGGACAGGGATAGAGACCCAGTACTTC. It is translated as CASSAPGTGIETQYF. V gene TRBV7-9 combines with J gene TRBJ2-5; TRBD1 matches 9 bases. CDR3 size: 15 residues. Trimming cost V 5 bases and J 4 bases; bases outside gene matches: 8. Germline loops: CDR1 SEHNR, CDR2 FQNEAQ (reference sequence).

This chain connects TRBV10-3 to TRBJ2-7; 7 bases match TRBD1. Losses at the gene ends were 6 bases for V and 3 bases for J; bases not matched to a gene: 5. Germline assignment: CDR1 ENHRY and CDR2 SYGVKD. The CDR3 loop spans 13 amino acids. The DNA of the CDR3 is TGTGCCATCAGGTCGGACAGGCGCTACGAGCAGTACTTC. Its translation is CAIRSDRRYEQYF.

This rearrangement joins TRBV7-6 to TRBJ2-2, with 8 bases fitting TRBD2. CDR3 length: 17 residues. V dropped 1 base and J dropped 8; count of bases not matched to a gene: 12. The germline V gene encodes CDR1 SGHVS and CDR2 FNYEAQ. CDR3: CASSLGLSGIVTGELFF. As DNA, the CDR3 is TGTGCCAGCAGCTTAGGTCTTAGCGGGATTGTAACGGGGGAGCTGTTTTTT.

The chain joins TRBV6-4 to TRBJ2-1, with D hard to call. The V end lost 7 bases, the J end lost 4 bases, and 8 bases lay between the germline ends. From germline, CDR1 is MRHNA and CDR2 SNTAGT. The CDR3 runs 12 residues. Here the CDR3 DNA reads TGTGCCAGCACCTCAGATTACAATGAGCAGTTCTTC. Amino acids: CASTSDYNEQFF.

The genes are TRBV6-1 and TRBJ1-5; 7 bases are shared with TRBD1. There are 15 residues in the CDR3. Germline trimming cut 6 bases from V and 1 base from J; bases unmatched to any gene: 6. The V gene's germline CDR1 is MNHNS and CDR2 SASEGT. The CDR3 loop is CASRLTGLSNQPQHF. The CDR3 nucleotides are TGTGCCAGCAGGCTGACAGGGCTCAGCAATCAGCCCCAGCATTTT.